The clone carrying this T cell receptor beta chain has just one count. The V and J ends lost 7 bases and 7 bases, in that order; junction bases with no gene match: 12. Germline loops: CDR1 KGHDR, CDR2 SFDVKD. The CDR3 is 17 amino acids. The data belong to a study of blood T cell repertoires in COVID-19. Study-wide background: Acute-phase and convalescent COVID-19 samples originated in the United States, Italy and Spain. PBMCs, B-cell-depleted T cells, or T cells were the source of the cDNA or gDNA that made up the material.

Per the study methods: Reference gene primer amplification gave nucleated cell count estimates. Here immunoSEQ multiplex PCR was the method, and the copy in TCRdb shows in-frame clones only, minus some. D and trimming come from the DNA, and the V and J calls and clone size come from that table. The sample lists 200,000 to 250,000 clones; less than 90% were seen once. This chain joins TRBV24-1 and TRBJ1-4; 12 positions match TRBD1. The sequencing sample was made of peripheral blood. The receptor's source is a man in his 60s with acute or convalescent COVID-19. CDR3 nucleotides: TGTGCCACCAGCGCCGGGACAGGGGGCGTGTTGAGTGAAAAACTGTTTTTT. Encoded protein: CATSAGTGGVLSEKLFF.